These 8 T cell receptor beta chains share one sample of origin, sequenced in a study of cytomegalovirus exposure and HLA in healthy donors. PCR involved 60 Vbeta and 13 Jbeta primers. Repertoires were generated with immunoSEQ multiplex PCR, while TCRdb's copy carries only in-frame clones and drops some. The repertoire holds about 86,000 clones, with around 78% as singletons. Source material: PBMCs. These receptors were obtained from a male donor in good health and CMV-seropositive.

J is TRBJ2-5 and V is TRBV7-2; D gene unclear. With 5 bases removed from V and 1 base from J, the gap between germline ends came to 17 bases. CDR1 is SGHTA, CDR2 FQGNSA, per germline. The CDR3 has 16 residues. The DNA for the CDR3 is TGTGCCAGCAGCACGGAAGGCGGTCGCCTCCAAGAGACCCAGTACTTC. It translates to CASSTEGGRLQETQYF.

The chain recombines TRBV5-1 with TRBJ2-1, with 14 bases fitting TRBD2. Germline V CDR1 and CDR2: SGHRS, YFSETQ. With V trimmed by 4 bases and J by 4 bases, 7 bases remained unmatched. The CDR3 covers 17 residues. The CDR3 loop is CASSQGTSGRRYNEQFF. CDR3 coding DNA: TGCGCCAGCAGCCAAGGGACTAGCGGGAGAAGGTACAATGAGCAGTTCTTC.

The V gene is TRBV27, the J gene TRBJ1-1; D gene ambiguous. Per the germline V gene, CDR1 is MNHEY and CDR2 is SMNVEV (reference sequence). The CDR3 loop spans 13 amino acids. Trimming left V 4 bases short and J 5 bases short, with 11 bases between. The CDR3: CASSSWAQTEAFF. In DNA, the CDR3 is TGTGCCAGCAGTTCTTGGGCCCAGACTGAAGCTTTCTTT.

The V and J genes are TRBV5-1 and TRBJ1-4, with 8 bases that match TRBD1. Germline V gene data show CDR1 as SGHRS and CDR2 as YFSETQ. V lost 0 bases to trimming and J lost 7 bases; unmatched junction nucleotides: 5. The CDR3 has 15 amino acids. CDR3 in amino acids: CASSLVAGGSEKLFF. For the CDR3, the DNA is TGCGCCAGCAGCTTGGTTGCAGGGGGCTCTGAAAAACTGTTTTTT.

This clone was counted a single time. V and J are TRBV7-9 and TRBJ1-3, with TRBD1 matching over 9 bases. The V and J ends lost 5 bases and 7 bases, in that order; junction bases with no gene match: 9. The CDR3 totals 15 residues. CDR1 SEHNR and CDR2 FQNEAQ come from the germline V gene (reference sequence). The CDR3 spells CASSRPGQGINTIYF. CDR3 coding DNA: TGTGCCAGCAGCCGCCCCGGACAGGGGATCAACACCATATATTTT. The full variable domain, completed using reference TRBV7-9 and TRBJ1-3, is DTGVSQNPRHKITKRGQNVTFRCDPISEHNRLYWYRQTLGQGPEFLTYFQNEAQLEKSRLLSDRFSAERPKGSFSTLEIQRTEQGDSAMYLCASSRPGQGINTIYFGEGSWLTVV.

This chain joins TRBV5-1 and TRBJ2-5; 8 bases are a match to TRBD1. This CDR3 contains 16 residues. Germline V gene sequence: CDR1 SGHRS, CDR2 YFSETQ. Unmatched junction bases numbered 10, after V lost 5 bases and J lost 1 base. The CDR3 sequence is CASSSGGLLLQETQYF. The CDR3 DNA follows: TGCGCCAGCAGTTCAGGGGGCTTACTTCTCCAAGAGACCCAGTACTTC.

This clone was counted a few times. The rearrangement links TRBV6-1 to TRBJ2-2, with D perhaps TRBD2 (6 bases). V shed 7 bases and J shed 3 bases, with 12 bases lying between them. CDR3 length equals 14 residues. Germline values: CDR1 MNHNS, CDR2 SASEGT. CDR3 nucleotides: TGTGCCAGCATCGTGGGAGGAGACACCGGGGAGCTGTTTTTT. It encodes CASIVGGDTGELFF.

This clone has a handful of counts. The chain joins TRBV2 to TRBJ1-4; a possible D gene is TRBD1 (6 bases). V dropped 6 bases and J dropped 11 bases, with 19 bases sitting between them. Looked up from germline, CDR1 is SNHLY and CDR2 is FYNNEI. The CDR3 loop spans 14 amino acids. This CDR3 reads CASRSYGTSRKLFF. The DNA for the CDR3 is TGTGCCAGCAGGAGTTACGGGACATCTCGGAAACTGTTTTTT.